This section outlines one T cell receptor (beta chain) sequence together with its context. The CDR3 contains 14 residues. V was pared by 9 bases and J by 5 bases, with 6 bases of the junction left unmatched. The germline V gene has CDR1 SNHLY and CDR2 FYNNEI. A multiplex PCR was run with 60 Vbeta primers and 13 Jbeta primers. The protocol was immunoSEQ multiplex PCR, while the TCRdb copy is restricted to in-frame clones and leaves out a portion. Of 150,000 or so clones in the sample, around 78% were seen once. The sample comes from a study of cytomegalovirus exposure and HLA in healthy donors. The chain combines TRBV2 with TRBJ1-5, with 11 bases that match TRBD1. This TCR came from a woman aged 40 to 50 in good health and CMV-seropositive. The source material was PBMCs. The CDR3, as DNA: TGTGCCAGTGCCGGGACAGGGGGATATCAGCCCCAGCATTTT. Protein sequence: CASAGTGGYQPQHF.